The T cell receptor (beta chain) described here comes from a study of human T cells and chemical hapten exposure. At the level of the study: Across the whole study, which lasted around 26 weeks, patients were given diphenylcyclopropenone on the scalp once a week.

The CDR3 runs 17 residues. Study findings and constraints: Unchanged with DPC sensitization were TCRs above 1 in 1000 frequency.

This clonotype was found a few times. Its antigen remains unidentified. In TCRdb, the RACE reads were re-called with MiXCR into one record per CDR3 protein. The sample consists of some 91,000 distinct CDR3 sequences, around an eighth of them appearing once. As to time point: patch test 1, 2 weeks after DPC sensitization. Treatment of the sample: therapeutic diphenylcyclopropenone sensitization with weekly scalp DPC. Non-pregnant alopecia patients aged 18 to 70, suitable for DPC therapy. The authors' total RNA extraction used unfractionated whole blood. The V and J genes are TRBV21-1 and TRBJ1-5; the table's D call, TRBD1, has no DNA check behind it. TRBV21-1 is termed a pseudogene. The sequence was collected from a woman in her thirties or forties with alopecia areata. Some clones in this sample may be carry-over from other donors' samples. The input for sequencing was whole blood, taken in connection with sensitization to the hapten diphenylcyclopropenone (DPC). This CDR3 is CASSYHGGRGGNQPQHF. In DNA form, the CDR3 reads TGTGCCAGCAGCTATCACGGGGGCAGAGGGGGCAATCAGCCCCAGCATTTT.